This is a list of T cell receptor beta chains from one sample in a study of cytomegalovirus exposure and HLA in healthy donors. Libraries were prepared by immunoSEQ multiplex PCR; TCRdb keeps only in-frame clonotypes and omits some of them. The sample contains roughly 63,000 clones, 89% of which appear only once. Sequences were obtained from PBMCs. The receptors come from a woman between 18 and 30 years old in good health and CMV-seronegative. Each CDR3 is given with its conserved first and last residue. The D gene is left open where the match is weak. Clone sizes are given selectively: once, few, many, or a class where the clone is expanded.

j_call clone_size v_call d_call cdr3_aa cdr3_nt
TRBJ2-5 . TRBV2 . CASSERVETQYF TGTGCCAGCAGTGAGAGGGTCGAGACCCAGTACTTC
TRBJ1-2 few TRBV27 TRBD1 CASSPSTGVYGYTF TGTGCCAGCAGCCCATCGACAGGGGTCTATGGCTACACCTTC
TRBJ2-1 once TRBV7-8 TRBD2 CASSLALQAGGSSYNEQFF TGTGCCAGCAGCTTAGCCCTTCAAGCGGGGGGTTCCTCCTACAATGAGCAGTTCTTC
TRBJ2-2 . TRBV5-5 TRBD1 CASSFAGTGYTGELFF TGTGCCAGCAGCTTCGCCGGGACAGGGTATACCGGGGAGCTGTTTTTT
TRBJ2-7 . TRBV6-5 . CATQNRGGGYEQYF TGTGCCACCCAAAACAGGGGAGGTGGCTACGAGCAGTACTTC
TRBJ2-7 . TRBV11-3 . CASSTNRDHEQYF TGTGCCAGCAGCACTAACAGGGACCACGAGCAGTACTTC
TRBJ2-3 . TRBV5-1 TRBD2 CASSFSTSGRDTQYF TGCGCCAGCAGCTTCAGTACTAGCGGGAGAGATACGCAGTATTTT
TRBJ2-7 once TRBV7-2 TRBD2 CASSPSGGALLLYEQYF TGTGCCAGCAGCCCCTCGGGGGGGGCCCTCCTCCTCTACGAGCAGTACTTC
TRBJ2-1 . TRBV12-5 . CASGFFRPGPYNEQFF TGTGCTAGTGGTTTTTTCAGACCTGGGCCCTACAATGAGCAGTTCTTC
TRBJ1-6 . TRBV5-4 . CASSLASAGAPLHF TGTGCCAGCAGCTTGGCCAGCGCGGGGGCACCCCTCCACTTT
TRBJ2-7 . TRBV28 TRBD1 CASRGQGPEQYF TGTGCCAGCAGAGGACAGGGGCCCGAGCAGTACTTC
TRBJ2-7 . TRBV7-9 TRBD2 CASSLGLTSDYEQYF TGTGCCAGCAGCTTAGGCCTGACTAGCGATTACGAGCAGTACTTC
TRBJ2-7 . TRBV7-6 . CASSPTPAGTQAEQYF TGTGCCAGCAGCCCGACCCCCGCCGGGACACAAGCCGAGCAGTACTTC
TRBJ1-5 . TRBV27 . CASSSQGSNQPQHF TGTGCCAGCAGTTCCCAGGGTAGCAATCAGCCCCAGCATTTT
TRBJ1-6 . TRBV30 . CAWGAWGENSPLHF TGTGCCTGGGGTGCTTGGGGGGAAAATTCACCCCTCCACTTT
TRBJ2-2 few TRBV5-4 . CASSLLRGGTGELFF TGTGCCAGCAGCTTGCTGCGGGGTGGCACCGGGGAGCTGTTTTTT
TRBJ1-1 . TRBV7-7 . CASSLVPGTEAFF TGTGCCAGCAGCTTAGTACCGGGCACTGAAGCTTTCTTT
TRBJ2-5 . TRBV5-6 TRBD2 CASSWTSGRQETQYF TGTGCCAGCAGCTGGACCAGCGGGAGGCAAGAGACCCAGTACTTC
TRBJ2-5 . TRBV30 TRBD2 CAWRVASGVRQETQYF TGTGCCTGGAGAGTGGCTAGCGGGGTTAGACAAGAGACCCAGTACTTC
TRBJ2-5 . TRBV4-1 . CASSRSTGGEHGETQYF TGCGCCAGCAGCCGATCGACAGGAGGAGAACACGGGGAGACCCAGTACTTC
TRBJ1-1 . TRBV5-1 TRBD1 CASSLAPDRDTEAFF TGCGCCAGCAGCTTGGCTCCTGACAGGGACACTGAAGCTTTCTTT
TRBJ2-1 . TRBV27 TRBD2 CASSLWRGYNEQFF TGTGCCAGCAGTTTATGGCGGGGGTACAATGAGCAGTTCTTC
TRBJ1-2 . TRBV2 TRBD1 CASSGDRATGGGYTF TGTGCCAGCAGTGGTGACAGGGCGACAGGCGGTGGCTACACCTTC
TRBJ2-2 . TRBV28 TRBD1 CASRTGTGWFGELFF TGTGCCAGCAGAACCGGGACAGGGTGGTTTGGGGAGCTGTTTTTT
TRBJ2-5 . TRBV5-1 . CASGSGRSQETQYF TGCGCCAGCGGAAGCGGGCGAAGTCAAGAGACCCAGTACTTC
TRBJ2-5 . TRBV2 . CASSEVVSSVTQYF TGTGCCAGCAGCGAGGTCGTCAGTTCTGTGACCCAGTACTTC
TRBJ2-4 few TRBV6-1 . CASSEVGGPNKNIQYF TGTGCCAGCAGTGAAGTGGGGGGACCAAACAAAAACATTCAGTACTTC
TRBJ2-7 . TRBV14 TRBD1 CASSRLRDRDYEQYF TGTGCCAGCAGCCGTCTCCGGGACAGAGACTACGAGCAGTACTTC
TRBJ1-4 . TRBV28 . CASSLYDRMFF TGTGCCAGCAGTTTATACGACAGAATGTTTTTT
TRBJ1-4 . TRBV19 TRBD1 CASSIVTGGRQEKLFF TGTGCCAGTAGTATAGTGACAGGGGGGAGACAAGAAAAACTGTTTTTT
TRBJ2-1 . TRBV6-5 TRBD2 CASWAGAGEQFF TGTGCCAGCTGGGCGGGAGCAGGCGAGCAGTTCTTC
TRBJ1-1 once TRBV7-9 . CASSYGDSLRGTEAFF TGTGCCAGCAGCTATGGAGACAGTTTAAGAGGCACTGAAGCTTTCTTT
TRBJ2-5 . TRBV2 . CASSERSGVREETQYF TGTGCCAGCAGTGAGAGGTCAGGGGTTCGGGAAGAGACCCAGTACTTC
TRBJ2-1 . TRBV7-9 . CASGDWYEQFF TGTGCCAGCGGGGACTGGTACGAGCAGTTCTTC
TRBJ1-2 . TRBV7-9 TRBD1 CASSGQGFNYGYTF TGTGCCAGCAGTGGACAGGGATTTAACTATGGCTACACCTTC
TRBJ2-7 . TRBV4-1 TRBD2 CASSQGSGGSSYEQYF TGCGCCAGCAGCCAAGGCAGCGGGGGGAGCTCCTACGAGCAGTACTTC
TRBJ2-3 . TRBV25-1 TRBD2 CASSDTSGAQYF TGTGCCAGCAGTGATACTAGCGGAGCGCAGTATTTT
TRBJ1-6 . TRBV28 TRBD1 CASSFPTGGSPLHF TGTGCCAGCAGTTTTCCTACAGGGGGATCACCCCTCCACTTT
TRBJ2-4 . TRBV10-1 TRBD2 CASSSGSQNIQYF TGCGCCAGCTCTAGCGGGAGTCAAAACATTCAGTACTTC
TRBJ1-2 . TRBV5-6 . CASSFLQGSVVGYGYTF TGTGCCAGCAGCTTTTTACAGGGATCCGTAGTAGGTTATGGCTACACCTTC